This T cell receptor (beta chain) was observed in a study of blood T cells in healthy people across ages. Study results and limitations: Older age went with lower TCR beta diversity per million T cells, in a roughly linear way.

It was with a sample-barcoded 5' primer and a J-beta primer mix that a second PCR of about 6 to 12 cycles was run. TCRdb called the 5' RACE reads again in MiXCR, with one record for every CDR3 protein. This sample has 550,000 to 650,000 distinct CDR3 sequences, with about 28% found just once. Staff drew roughly 10 milliliters of peripheral blood from each donor. This clonotype occurred many times. Its antigen is as yet unknown. The germline CDR1 and CDR2 sequences are SGHTA and FQGNSA. The CDR3 runs to 15 residues. The ends were cut back, 3 bases at V and 2 bases at J, with 13 bases in the middle. The TCR originated in an elderly woman in good health. Sequences were obtained from blood. The rearrangement uses TRBV7-2 and TRBJ2-5; D is perhaps TRBD1 or TRBD2 (6 bases each). The CDR3 loop reads CASSLGGPLQETQYF. The CDR3, as DNA: TGTGCCAGCAGCTTGGGGGGCCCCCTACAAGAGACCCAGTACTTC.